The sequence of this T cell receptor beta chain was determined in a study of blood T cell repertoires in COVID-19. The overall study: The United States, Italy and Spain were the sources of the acute and convalescent COVID-19 samples. Nucleic acid was either cDNA or gDNA, and it came from T cells, B-cell-depleted T cells, or PBMCs.

Original methodology: Reference gene primer amplification yielded estimated nucleated cell counts. Produced via immunoSEQ multiplex PCR; TCRdb's table is partial and in-frame only. The V and J calls and clone size come from that table; D and trimming were worked out from the DNA. Of around 66,000 clones in the sample, about 90% were seen once. The CDR3 runs 15 residues. Germline lookup yields CDR1 SGHTA and CDR2 FQGTGA. The junction had 8 bases not matched to a gene; V was cut back by 5 bases and J by 3 bases. V usage is TRBV7-3 and J usage is TRBJ2-3; 7 bases map to TRBD1. The source is a man aged 60-69 years with acute or convalescent COVID-19. Sequencing was carried out using peripheral blood. The CDR3 is CASSLQGIGTDTQYF. The CDR3 DNA sequence: TGTGCCAGCAGCCTACAGGGGATCGGGACAGATACGCAGTATTTT.